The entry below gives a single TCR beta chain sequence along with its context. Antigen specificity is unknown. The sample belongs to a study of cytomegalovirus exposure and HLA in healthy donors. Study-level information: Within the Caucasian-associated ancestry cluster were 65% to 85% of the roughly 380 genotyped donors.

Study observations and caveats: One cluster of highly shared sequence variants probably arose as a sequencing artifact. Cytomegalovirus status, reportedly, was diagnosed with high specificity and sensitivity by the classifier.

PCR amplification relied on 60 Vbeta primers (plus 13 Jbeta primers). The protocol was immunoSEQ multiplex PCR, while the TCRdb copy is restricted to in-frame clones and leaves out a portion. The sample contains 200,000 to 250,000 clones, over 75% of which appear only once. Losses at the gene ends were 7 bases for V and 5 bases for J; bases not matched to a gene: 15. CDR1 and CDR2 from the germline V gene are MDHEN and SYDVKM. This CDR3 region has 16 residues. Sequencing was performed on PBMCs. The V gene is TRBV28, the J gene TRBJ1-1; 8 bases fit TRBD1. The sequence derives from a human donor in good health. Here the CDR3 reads CASIHGQGAGGTEAFF. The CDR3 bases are TGTGCCAGCATCCACGGACAGGGCGCCGGGGGTACTGAAGCTTTCTTT.